This T cell receptor (beta chain) was retrieved from a study of CD8+ T cells in alopecia areata. The CDR3 has 13 amino acids. Germline CDR1 reads SQVTM; CDR2 reads ANQGSEA. V dropped 4 bases and J dropped 2 bases, with 9 bases sitting between them. RNA, once extracted, was reverse transcribed into cDNA for use as the sequencing template. Profiling relied on immunoSEQ multiplex PCR, and the TCRdb table lists in-frame clones only, not all of them. Of around 140,000 clones in the sample, roughly 46% were seen once. The sequence derives from a human donor with alopecia areata. This specimen was CD4+ T cells sorted from blood, taken at week 0. V and J are TRBV29-1 and TRBJ1-3, with D uncertain. The CDR3 region has the DNA TGCAGCGTTGCTGGGAATGCTGGAAACACCATATATTTT. Its translation is CSVAGNAGNTIYF.